This is a list of T cell receptor beta chains from one sample in a study of cytomegalovirus exposure and HLA in healthy donors. Profiled with immunoSEQ multiplex PCR; TCRdb holds only in-frame clones, not every one. The sample lists around 140,000 clones, 70% to 90% occurring once. Sequencing was done on a sample of PBMCs. The receptors were gathered from a man in his forties in good health and CMV-seronegative. Both conserved end residues are part of each CDR3. The order of the fields is J gene, V gene, clone size, D gene, CDR3 DNA, CDR3 protein. A D gene is named only where the DNA matches it firmly. Clone sizes are given selectively: once, few, many, or a class where the clone is expanded.

TRBJ2-4 TRBV7-2 few - TGTGCCAGCAGCTTACGCGGGGTCGGCAAAAACATTCAGTACTTC CASSLRGVGKNIQYF
TRBJ1-2 TRBV7-2 - - TGTGCCAGCAGCTTAGGAGGCAGCTATGGCTACACCTTC CASSLGGSYGYTF
TRBJ2-7 TRBV5-1 - TRBD2 TGCGCCAGCAGGGTTCGGACTAGCGGGGACTACGAGCAGTACTTC CASRVRTSGDYEQYF
TRBJ2-3 TRBV9 - TRBD1 TGTGCCAGCAGCGTAGGTGGAGGGGACAGGACAGATACGCAGTATTTT CASSVGGGDRTDTQYF
TRBJ2-3 TRBV27 - - TGTGCCAGCAGGGTAGGGGGGGGAAAAGATACGCAGTATTTT CASRVGGGKDTQYF
TRBJ2-5 TRBV10-1 - - TGCGCCGAAGAGGAAGTACAAGAGACCCAGTACTTC CAEEEVQETQYF
TRBJ1-2 TRBV27 - TRBD1 TGTGCCAGCAGTTTGTTCAGGGGGCGCGATGGCTACACCTTC CASSLFRGRDGYTF
TRBJ2-5 TRBV5-6 - TRBD2 TGTGCCAGCAGCTTGGACGGACCCCGCGGGGGGCAAGAGACCCAGTACTTC CASSLDGPRGGQETQYF
TRBJ2-3 TRBV7-2 - - TGTGCCAGCAGCACTTATACGGGACTCGAAACAGATACGCAGTATTTT CASSTYTGLETDTQYF
TRBJ1-6 TRBV27 - - TGTGCCAGCAGTTCCCCCACGGGGTCCCTCCACTTT CASSSPTGSLHF
TRBJ1-1 TRBV5-1 - - TGCGCCAGCAGCTTGGCCGGGTCCCCTGTCAACACTGAAGCTTTCTTT CASSLAGSPVNTEAFF
TRBJ1-1 TRBV5-1 - TRBD1 TGCGCCAGCAGCGGTCCGGGACAGATGAACACTGAAGCTTTCTTT CASSGPGQMNTEAFF
TRBJ2-3 TRBV28 - TRBD1 TGTGCCAGCAGTACAACAGGGGGCTCCACAGATACGCAGTATTTT CASSTTGGSTDTQYF
TRBJ1-5 TRBV6-6 - - TGTGCCAGCAGCCTACAGCCCCAGCATTTT CASSLQPQHF
TRBJ2-2 TRBV5-4 - - TGTGCCAGCAGCGAGCTGGGAGCCGGGGAGCTGTTTTTT CASSELGAGELFF
TRBJ2-5 TRBV18 - TRBD2 TGTGCCAGCTCACCACTCGGGGGGGGTATTCAAGAGACCCAGTACTTC CASSPLGGGIQETQYF
TRBJ2-5 TRBV15 - - TGTGCCACCAGCAGAGATCAAAGGAGCCAAGAGACCCAGTACTTC CATSRDQRSQETQYF
TRBJ2-1 TRBV7-9 - - TGTGCCAGCAGCTTCGATGAGCAGTTCTTC CASSFDEQFF
TRBJ1-2 TRBV27 - - TGTGCCAGCAGTCTACAGGAGGGGTATGGCTACACCTTC CASSLQEGYGYTF
TRBJ2-7 TRBV27 - - TGTGCCAGCAGTTTATCGGGCCTACTTTACGAGCAGTACTTC CASSLSGLLYEQYF
TRBJ1-1 TRBV13 - - TGTGCCAGCAGCAAAACAGGGAACACTGAAGCTTTCTTT CASSKTGNTEAFF
TRBJ2-1 TRBV27 - TRBD2 TGTGCCAGCAGTTTACTACCCACTAGCGGGTACAATGAGCAGTTCTTC CASSLLPTSGYNEQFF
TRBJ1-1 TRBV6-6 once TRBD1 TGTGCCAGCATCCGACTCGGGACAGGAAACACTGAAGCTTTCTTT CASIRLGTGNTEAFF
TRBJ2-7 TRBV5-4 - - TGTGCCAGCAGCCTTCGCGGTAGCGGACTAACCTACGAGCAGTACTTC CASSLRGSGLTYEQYF
TRBJ2-1 TRBV5-4 - TRBD2 TGTGCCAGCAGCCAGGGACTAGCTAATGAGCAGTTCTTC CASSQGLANEQFF
TRBJ1-5 TRBV5-8 - TRBD1 TGTGCCAGCAGCTCAGATCAGGGGGCAGTAGGGCAGCCCCAGCATTTT CASSSDQGAVGQPQHF
TRBJ1-1 TRBV5-1 - TRBD1 TGCGCCAGCAGCTCGACAGGGGGCTGGATGGGAGCTTTCTTT CASSSTGGWMGAFF
TRBJ1-2 TRBV6-1 few - TGTGCCAGCAGTGAAGGTGGGAGGGCTGGCTACACCTTC CASSEGGRAGYTF
TRBJ2-3 TRBV7-2 - TRBD2 TGTGCCAGCAGCTTAGATCCAGCGGGGGGGCCTAGGGCAGATACGCAGTATTTT CASSLDPAGGPRADTQYF
TRBJ1-2 TRBV2 few TRBD1 TGTGCCAGCCTCAGGGTCGGGACAGGGGATTGTGGCTACACCTTC CASLRVGTGDCGYTF
TRBJ1-1 TRBV19 - TRBD1 TGTGCCAGTAGTAGGGACACAGGGGCCAACGGGCACTCTGAAGCTTTCTTT CASSRDTGANGHSEAFF
TRBJ2-7 TRBV27 once - TGTGCCAGCAGTTTATCGGGGGCTCCCTACGAGCAGTACTTC CASSLSGAPYEQYF